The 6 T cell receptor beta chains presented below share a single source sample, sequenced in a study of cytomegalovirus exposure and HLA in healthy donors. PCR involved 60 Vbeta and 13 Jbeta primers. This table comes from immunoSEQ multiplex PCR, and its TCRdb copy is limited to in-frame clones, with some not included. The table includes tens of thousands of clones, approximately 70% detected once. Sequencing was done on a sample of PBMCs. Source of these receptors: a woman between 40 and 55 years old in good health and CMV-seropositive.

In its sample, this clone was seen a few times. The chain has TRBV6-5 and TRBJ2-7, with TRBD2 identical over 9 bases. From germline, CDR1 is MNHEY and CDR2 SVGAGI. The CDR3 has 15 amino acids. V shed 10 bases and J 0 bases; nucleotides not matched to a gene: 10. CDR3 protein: CATLSLAGNSYEQYF. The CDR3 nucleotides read TGTGCCACCCTATCTCTAGCGGGGAACTCCTACGAGCAGTACTTC.

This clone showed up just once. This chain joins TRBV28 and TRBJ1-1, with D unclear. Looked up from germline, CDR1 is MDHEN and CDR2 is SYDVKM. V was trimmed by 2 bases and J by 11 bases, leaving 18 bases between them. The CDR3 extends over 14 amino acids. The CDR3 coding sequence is TGTGCCAGCAGTTTAGAGGGCGGACTAAGTCGGGCTTTCTTT. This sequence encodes CASSLEGGLSRAFF.

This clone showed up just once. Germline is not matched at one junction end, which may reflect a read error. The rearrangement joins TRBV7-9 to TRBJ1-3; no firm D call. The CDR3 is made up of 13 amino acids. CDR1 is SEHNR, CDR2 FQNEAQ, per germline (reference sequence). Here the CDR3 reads CSSSPISGNTIYF. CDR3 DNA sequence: TGTTCCAGCAGCCCAATTTCTGGAAACACCATATATTTT.

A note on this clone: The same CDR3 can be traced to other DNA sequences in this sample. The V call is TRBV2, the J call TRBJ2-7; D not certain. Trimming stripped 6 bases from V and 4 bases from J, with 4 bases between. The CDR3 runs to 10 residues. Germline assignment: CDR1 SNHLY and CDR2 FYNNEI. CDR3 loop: CASSLYEQYF. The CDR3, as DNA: TGTGCCAGCAGCCTTTACGAGCAGTACTTC.

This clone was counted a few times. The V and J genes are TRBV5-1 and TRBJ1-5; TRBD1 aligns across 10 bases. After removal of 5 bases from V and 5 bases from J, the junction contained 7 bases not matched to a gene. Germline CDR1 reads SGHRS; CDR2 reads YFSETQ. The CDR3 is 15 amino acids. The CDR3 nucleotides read TGCGCCAGCAGTCCTTCCGGGACAGGGGATCAGCCCCAGCATTTT. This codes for CASSPSGTGDQPQHF. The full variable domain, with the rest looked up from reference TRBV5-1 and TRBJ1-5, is KAGVTQTPRYLIKTRGQQVTLSCSPISGHRSVSWYQQTPGQGLQFLFEYFSETQRNKGNFPGRFSGRQFSNSRSEMNVSTLELGDSALYLCASSPSGTGDQPQHFGDGTRLSIL.

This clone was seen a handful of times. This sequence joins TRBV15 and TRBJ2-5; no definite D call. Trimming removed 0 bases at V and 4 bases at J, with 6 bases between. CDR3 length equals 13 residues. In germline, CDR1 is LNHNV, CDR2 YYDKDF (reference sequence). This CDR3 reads CATSRDVGETQYF. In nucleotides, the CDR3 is TGTGCCACCAGCAGAGATGTCGGAGAGACCCAGTACTTC.